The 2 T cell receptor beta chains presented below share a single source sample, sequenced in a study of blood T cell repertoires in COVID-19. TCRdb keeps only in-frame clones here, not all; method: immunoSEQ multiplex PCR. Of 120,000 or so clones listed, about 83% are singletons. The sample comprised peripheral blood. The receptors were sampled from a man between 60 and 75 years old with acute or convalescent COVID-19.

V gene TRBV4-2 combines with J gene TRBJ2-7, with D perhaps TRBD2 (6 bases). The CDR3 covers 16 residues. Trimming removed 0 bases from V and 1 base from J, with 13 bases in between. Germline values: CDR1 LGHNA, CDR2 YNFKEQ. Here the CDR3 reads CASSQDKLASSYEQYF. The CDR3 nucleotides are TGTGCCAGCAGCCAAGACAAGCTAGCGTCTTCCTACGAGCAGTACTTC.

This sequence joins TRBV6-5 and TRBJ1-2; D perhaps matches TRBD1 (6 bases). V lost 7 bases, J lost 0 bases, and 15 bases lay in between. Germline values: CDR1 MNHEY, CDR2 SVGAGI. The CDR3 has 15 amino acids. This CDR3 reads CASTYQGRANYGYTF. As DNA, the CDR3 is TGTGCCAGCACCTATCAGGGGAGAGCTAACTATGGCTACACCTTC.